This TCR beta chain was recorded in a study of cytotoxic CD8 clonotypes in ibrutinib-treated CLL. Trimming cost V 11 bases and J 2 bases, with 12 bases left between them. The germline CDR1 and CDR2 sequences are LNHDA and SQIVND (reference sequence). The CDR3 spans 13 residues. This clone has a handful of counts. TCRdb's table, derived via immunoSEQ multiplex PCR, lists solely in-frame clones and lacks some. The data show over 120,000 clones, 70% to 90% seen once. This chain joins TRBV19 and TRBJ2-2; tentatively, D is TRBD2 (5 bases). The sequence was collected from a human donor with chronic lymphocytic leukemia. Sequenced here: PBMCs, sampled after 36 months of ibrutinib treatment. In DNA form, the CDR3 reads TGTGCCTGCGCTGACTACAACACCGGGGAGCTGTTTTTT. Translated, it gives CACADYNTGELFF.